A selection of T cell receptor beta chains follows, all from one sample in a study of blood T cell repertoires in COVID-19. Assay used: immunoSEQ multiplex PCR; TCRdb lists only in-frame clones, some missing. The table lists fewer than 150,000 clones, around 89% of them singletons. Sequenced material: peripheral blood. All receptors come from a woman aged 45-65 years with acute or convalescent COVID-19. Each CDR3 is given with its conserved first and last residue. A D gene is named only where the DNA matches it firmly. Rows may omit the clone size; those that give it use once, few, many or a size class.

V gene,clone size,D gene,J gene,CDR3 DNA,CDR3 protein
TRBV3-1/TRBV3-2,NA,NA,TRBJ1-4,TGTGCCAGCAGTCGGGCAAAGGAGGGGAAACTGTTTTTT,CASSRAKEGKLFF
TRBV13,NA,NA,TRBJ2-6,TGTGCCAGCAAGATGAGGGGGGCCAACGTCCTGACTTTC,CASKMRGANVLTF
TRBV11-2,NA,TRBD1,TRBJ1-1,TGTGCCAGCAGTTCCGGACAGGGAACTGAAGCTTTCTTT,CASSSGQGTEAFF
TRBV28,NA,TRBD2,TRBJ2-5,TGTGCCAGCAGTTTATCCGGGACTAGCGGGCAAGAGACCCAGTACTTC,CASSLSGTSGQETQYF
TRBV19,few,TRBD1,TRBJ1-5,TGTGCCAGTAGTTTAGGACAGGGCTATCAGCCCCAGCATTTT,CASSLGQGYQPQHF
TRBV7-6,NA,NA,TRBJ2-7,TGTGCCAGCAGCCTCTCCTACGAGCAGTACTTC,CASSLSYEQYF
TRBV7-6,NA,TRBD1,TRBJ2-5,TGTGCCAGCAGCCCATACAGGGGGCCGAGGGAGACCCAGTACTTC,CASSPYRGPRETQYF
TRBV30,NA,NA,TRBJ2-6,TGTGCCTTTCCCCAGGGGCCTGGGGCCAACGTCCTGACTTTC,CAFPQGPGANVLTF
TRBV19,NA,TRBD2,TRBJ2-2,TGTGCCAGTACTACTAGCGGGAGCACCGGGGAGCTGTTTTTT,CASTTSGSTGELFF
TRBV9,NA,TRBD1,TRBJ1-6,TGTGCCAGCAGCGCCTATCAGGGGGCAGGGTCACCCCTCCACTTT,CASSAYQGAGSPLHF
TRBV6-1,once,TRBD1,TRBJ1-2,TGTGCCAGCAGTGAAGCAGGGTGGACAGGGACCTATGGCTACACCTTC,CASSEAGWTGTYGYTF
TRBV2,NA,NA,TRBJ1-1,TGTGCCAGCATCGGGGCGGGGCAGGGGAACACTGAAGCTTTCTTT,CASIGAGQGNTEAFF
TRBV12-3/TRBV12-4,NA,TRBD1,TRBJ2-1,TGTGCCAGCAGGGACAGGGCGGACAATGAGCAGTTCTTC,CASRDRADNEQFF
TRBV9,NA,TRBD2,TRBJ2-3,TGTGCCAGCAGCACGACTAGCCTAGGGGGCACAGATACGCAGTATTTT,CASSTTSLGGTDTQYF
TRBV7-9,NA,NA,TRBJ1-2,TGTGCCAGCAGCCCCAACCAAACGTGGACAGTTTCCTATGGCTACACCTTC,CASSPNQTWTVSYGYTF
TRBV5-5,NA,NA,TRBJ2-6,TGTGCCAGCAGCTGGGGTAGGCAGGGTAGTTCTGGGGCCAACGTCCTGACTTTC,CASSWGRQGSSGANVLTF
TRBV10-2,NA,NA,TRBJ1-1,TGCGCCAGCAGTACAGGGAACACTGAAGCTTTCTTT,CASSTGNTEAFF
TRBV4-3,NA,TRBD2,TRBJ2-2,TGCGCCAGCAGCCAAGGCGGACTAGCGGGAGTTGGCGGGGAGCTGTTTTTT,CASSQGGLAGVGGELFF
TRBV7-8,NA,TRBD1,TRBJ1-1,TGTGCCAGCACCGAACGGAGGGGGCGAGCTGAAGCTTTCTTT,CASTERRGRAEAFF
TRBV9,NA,NA,TRBJ1-3,TGTGCCAGCAGCGTAGAAGGGGGTTTTGCGAGCAACACCATATATTTT,CASSVEGGFASNTIYF
TRBV15,NA,NA,TRBJ1-5,TGTGCCACCAGCAGAGGACAGGCTAGCAATCAGCCCCAGCATTTT,CATSRGQASNQPQHF
TRBV7-2,NA,NA,TRBJ2-3,TGTGCCAGCAGCTTAGTGGGCTACGATACGCAGTATTTT,CASSLVGYDTQYF
TRBV7-6,NA,TRBD1,TRBJ2-1,TGTGCCAGCAGCTTAGCGACAGGGTCCGTTTCCGGTGAGCAGTTCTTC,CASSLATGSVSGEQFF
TRBV6-5,NA,NA,TRBJ2-7,TGTGCCAGCAGTCCACAGACTACCCTCTCCTACGAGCAGTACTTC,CASSPQTTLSYEQYF
TRBV29-1,NA,NA,TRBJ2-7,TGCAGCGCCGGTAGCATTCGCTACGAGCAGTACTTC,CSAGSIRYEQYF
TRBV6-1,NA,NA,TRBJ2-1,TGTGCCAGCAGTGAATTTTGGGGACACCAGCCGTCCTACAATGAGCAGTTCTTC,CASSEFWGHQPSYNEQFF
TRBV4-3,NA,TRBD1,TRBJ2-5,TGCGCCAGCAGCCTGTCACAGGGGGCGGGAGAGACCCAGTACTTC,CASSLSQGAGETQYF
TRBV6-6,NA,NA,TRBJ1-2,TGTGCCAGCAGTTACACGGGTCGGGTGTATGGCTACACCTTC,CASSYTGRVYGYTF
TRBV3-1/TRBV3-2,NA,NA,TRBJ2-7,TGTGCCAGCAGCCAAGACCCCGCCTACGAGCAGTACTTC,CASSQDPAYEQYF
TRBV3-1/TRBV3-2,NA,NA,TRBJ2-7,TGTGCCAGCAGCCAAGATGGAGGCAGTGCCTACGAGCAGTACTTC,CASSQDGGSAYEQYF
TRBV23-1,NA,TRBD1,TRBJ1-2,TGCGCCAGCAGTCCCTTGGACAGGGACTATGGCTACACCTTC,CASSPLDRDYGYTF
TRBV28,few,TRBD1,TRBJ1-3,TGTGCCAGCAGTTGGATACCGGGACAGGGGGGAGTGAAGGGAAACACCATATATTTT,CASSWIPGQGGVKGNTIYF
TRBV15,NA,TRBD1,TRBJ1-5,TGTGCCACCAGCAGAGACCGGGACAGGGGCAATCAGCCCCAGCATTTT,CATSRDRDRGNQPQHF
TRBV29-1,few,NA,TRBJ2-2,TGCAGCGTTGAAGACACAGTGATCCGGGAGCTGTTTTTT,CSVEDTVIRELFF
TRBV30,NA,TRBD1,TRBJ1-2,TGTGCCTGGGAAGAGGGGGCAACGTTAAACGGCTACACCTTC,CAWEEGATLNGYTF